This is a list of T cell receptor beta chains from one sample in a study of regulatory T cells in long-lasting Graves disease. TCRdb reprocessed the multiplex PCR reads via MiXCR and lists one record per CDR3 protein. The sample lists 300,000 to 350,000 distinct CDR3 sequences; around 20% were seen once. The sequences come from peripheral blood mononuclear cells (PBMCs), collected when the disease was refractory, from a patient treated with antithyroid drugs. The receptors shown here come from a female donor with Graves disease. CDR3s include the opening cysteine and the closing phenylalanine or tryptophan. Fields, in order: V gene, J gene, CDR3 protein.

v_gene: TRBV24-1
j_gene: TRBJ1-1
CDR3aa: CATSEGQGGTEAFF

v_gene: TRBV15
j_gene: TRBJ2-7
CDR3aa: CATSNLRGGEQYF

v_gene: TRBV4-1
j_gene: TRBJ1-4
CDR3aa: CASSPLGTGVEKLFF

v_gene: TRBV6-2/TRBV6-3
j_gene: TRBJ1-6
CDR3aa: CASSYKQGGSPLHF

v_gene: TRBV6-1
j_gene: TRBJ2-7
CDR3aa: CASGRSRDTISYEQYF

v_gene: TRBV3-1
j_gene: TRBJ1-2
CDR3aa: CASSQVGRLSYGYTF

v_gene: TRBV13
j_gene: TRBJ1-5
CDR3aa: CASSIAQGNQPQHF

v_gene: TRBV28
j_gene: TRBJ2-1
CDR3aa: CASSLGGGSSYNEQFF

v_gene: TRBV5-4
j_gene: TRBJ1-1
CDR3aa: CASSSTGRGEAFF

v_gene: TRBV12-3/TRBV12-4
j_gene: TRBJ1-5
CDR3aa: CASNIWGVQPQHF

v_gene: TRBV28
j_gene: TRBJ2-3
CDR3aa: CASSSFRGFTDTQYF

v_gene: TRBV6-1
j_gene: TRBJ1-2
CDR3aa: CASRSAGGAGYGYTF

v_gene: TRBV11-3
j_gene: TRBJ2-7
CDR3aa: CASSHWGRYSYEQYF

v_gene: TRBV2
j_gene: TRBJ2-1
CDR3aa: CASSDGGRANNEQFF

v_gene: TRBV12-3/TRBV12-4
j_gene: TRBJ1-2
CDR3aa: CASSPGRGYGYTF

v_gene: TRBV19
j_gene: TRBJ1-3
CDR3aa: CATGSGNTIYF

v_gene: TRBV2
j_gene: TRBJ2-4
CDR3aa: CASTDLADIQYF

v_gene: TRBV7-3
j_gene: TRBJ1-3
CDR3aa: CASSPGTGPSSGNTIYF

v_gene: TRBV28
j_gene: TRBJ2-7
CDR3aa: CASSLEREVSYEQYF

v_gene: TRBV12-3/TRBV12-4
j_gene: TRBJ1-5
CDR3aa: CASNPGVHRPQHF

v_gene: TRBV30
j_gene: TRBJ2-5
CDR3aa: CAWGEGQDTVKTQYF

v_gene: TRBV30
j_gene: TRBJ1-6
CDR3aa: CAGGWDRGHYNSPLHF

v_gene: TRBV5-1
j_gene: TRBJ2-5
CDR3aa: CASSEGTGQETQYF

v_gene: TRBV28
j_gene: TRBJ2-1
CDR3aa: CASSLYPGLAGVSNEQFF

v_gene: TRBV12-3/TRBV12-4
j_gene: TRBJ2-4
CDR3aa: CASSSLRWAVQYF

v_gene: TRBV19
j_gene: TRBJ2-7
CDR3aa: CASSIQTSGFYEQYF

v_gene: TRBV5-1
j_gene: TRBJ1-1
CDR3aa: CASSFEGFEAFF

v_gene: TRBV9
j_gene: TRBJ1-2
CDR3aa: CASSPDSTAAYGYTF

v_gene: TRBV2
j_gene: TRBJ2-7
CDR3aa: CASSDGTVGTRVYEQYF

v_gene: TRBV20-1
j_gene: TRBJ2-7
CDR3aa: CSARDGTRTYEQYF

v_gene: TRBV2
j_gene: TRBJ1-1
CDR3aa: CASRRELNTVAFF

v_gene: TRBV7-6
j_gene: TRBJ2-5
CDR3aa: CASSSRTGAETQYF

v_gene: TRBV6-1
j_gene: TRBJ2-2
CDR3aa: CASSQNWADTGELFF

v_gene: TRBV20-1
j_gene: TRBJ1-1
CDR3aa: CSARRFDGTEAFF

v_gene: TRBV7-2
j_gene: TRBJ1-3
CDR3aa: CASSLGGRNTIYF

v_gene: TRBV2
j_gene: TRBJ1-1
CDR3aa: CASSEGPRLHTEAFF

v_gene: TRBV6-1
j_gene: TRBJ1-1
CDR3aa: CASSSFMGTEAFF

v_gene: TRBV2
j_gene: TRBJ1-2
CDR3aa: CASSDNLADYYGYTF

v_gene: TRBV24-1
j_gene: TRBJ1-1
CDR3aa: CATSAGFSEAFF

v_gene: TRBV27
j_gene: TRBJ1-1
CDR3aa: CASSFQSDRRAFF

v_gene: TRBV6-1
j_gene: TRBJ1-6
CDR3aa: CASSEASRGASPLHF

v_gene: TRBV3-1
j_gene: TRBJ1-2
CDR3aa: CASSRGLSGGDGYTF

v_gene: TRBV5-5
j_gene: TRBJ2-7
CDR3aa: CASSFPGTVSREQYF

v_gene: TRBV14
j_gene: TRBJ1-1
CDR3aa: CASSQEGGRGLEGAFF

v_gene: TRBV27
j_gene: TRBJ1-6
CDR3aa: CASSLAQRSPLHF

v_gene: TRBV6-5
j_gene: TRBJ2-5
CDR3aa: CASSSGHREASWETQYF

v_gene: TRBV20-1
j_gene: TRBJ1-2
CDR3aa: CSAAPGGHGYTF

v_gene: TRBV11-3
j_gene: TRBJ2-7
CDR3aa: CASSLDRRGRQYF

v_gene: TRBV28
j_gene: TRBJ1-4
CDR3aa: CASSSNRNKLFF

v_gene: TRBV6-9
j_gene: TRBJ2-7
CDR3aa: CASSYSGGTGSYEQYF

v_gene: TRBV20-1
j_gene: TRBJ1-1
CDR3aa: CSAIDQGAGTEAFF

v_gene: TRBV5-1
j_gene: TRBJ2-7
CDR3aa: CASSWKEAGGPHEAYEQYF

v_gene: TRBV28
j_gene: TRBJ2-3
CDR3aa: CASSLSVSGTDTQYF

v_gene: TRBV19
j_gene: TRBJ1-5
CDR3aa: CASSWGALGGNQPQHF

v_gene: TRBV28
j_gene: TRBJ1-1
CDR3aa: CASSLWGEEGRNTEAFF

v_gene: TRBV29-1
j_gene: TRBJ2-7
CDR3aa: CSVESEGGYEQYF